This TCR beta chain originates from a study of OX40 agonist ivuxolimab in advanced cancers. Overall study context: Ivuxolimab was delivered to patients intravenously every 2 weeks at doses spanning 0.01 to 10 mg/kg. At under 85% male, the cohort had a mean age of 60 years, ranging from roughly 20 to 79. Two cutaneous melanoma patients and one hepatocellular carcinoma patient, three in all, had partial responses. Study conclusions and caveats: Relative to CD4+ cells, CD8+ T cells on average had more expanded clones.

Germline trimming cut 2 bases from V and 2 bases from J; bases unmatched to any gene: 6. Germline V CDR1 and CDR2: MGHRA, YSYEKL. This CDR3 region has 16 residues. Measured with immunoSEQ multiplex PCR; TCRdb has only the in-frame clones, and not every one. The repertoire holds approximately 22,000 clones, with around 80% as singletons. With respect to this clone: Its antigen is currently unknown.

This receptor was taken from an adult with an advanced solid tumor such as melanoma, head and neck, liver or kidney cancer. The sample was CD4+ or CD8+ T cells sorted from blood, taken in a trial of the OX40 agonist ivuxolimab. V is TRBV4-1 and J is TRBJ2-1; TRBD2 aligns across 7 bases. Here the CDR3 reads CASSQRGGEPYNEQFF. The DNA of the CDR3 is TGCGCCAGCAGCCAAAGGGGAGGGGAACCCTACAATGAGCAGTTCTTC.